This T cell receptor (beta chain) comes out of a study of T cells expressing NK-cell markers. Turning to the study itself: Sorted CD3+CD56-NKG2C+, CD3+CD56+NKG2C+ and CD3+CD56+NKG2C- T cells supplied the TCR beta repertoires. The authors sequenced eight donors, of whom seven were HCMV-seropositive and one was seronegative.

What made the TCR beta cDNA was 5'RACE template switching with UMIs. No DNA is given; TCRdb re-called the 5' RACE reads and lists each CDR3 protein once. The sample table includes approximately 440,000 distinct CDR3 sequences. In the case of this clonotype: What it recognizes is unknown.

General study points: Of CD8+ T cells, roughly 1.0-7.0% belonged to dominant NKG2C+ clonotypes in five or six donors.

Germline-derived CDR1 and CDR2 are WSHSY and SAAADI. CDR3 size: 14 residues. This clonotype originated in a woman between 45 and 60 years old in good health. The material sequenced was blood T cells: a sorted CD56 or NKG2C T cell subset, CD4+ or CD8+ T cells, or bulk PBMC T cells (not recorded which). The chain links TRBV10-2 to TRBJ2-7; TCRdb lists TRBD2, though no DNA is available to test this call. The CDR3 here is CATQQGGRSDEQYF.